This TCR beta chain was profiled in a study of identical twins. This CDR3 comprises 13 residues. Germline assignment: CDR1 SGHTA and CDR2 FQGNSA. With 1 base removed from V and 4 bases from J, the gap between germline ends came to 7 bases. This clonotype was observed many times. MiXCR, applied by TCRdb to the 5' RACE reads, yields one record per CDR3 protein. In the table there are 250,000 to 300,000 distinct CDR3 sequences, more than 8% of which are singletons. This same sample was also part of a study on yellow fever vaccine responses in identical twins.

This sequence joins TRBV7-2 and TRBJ1-1, with no clear D. The source material was CD8+ T cells sorted from blood. This receptor was obtained from a woman aged 18-29 years in good health. The CDR3 is CASSLGLGTEAFF. The CDR3 nucleotides read TGTGCCAGCAGCTTAGGACTCGGCACTGAAGCTTTCTTT.